The following is a TCR beta chain sequence with its context. Other DNA sequences in the same sample also yield this CDR3. This sample was taken from a study of blood T cell repertoires in COVID-19. Study-level background: There were acute and convalescent COVID-19 samples, and they came from the United States, Italy and Spain. Sample material is recorded as cDNA or gDNA derived from T cells, B-cell-depleted T cells, or PBMCs.

Authors' data handling: By means of reference gene primer amplification, nucleated cell counts were estimated. TCRdb's copy holds only in-frame clones and misses some; the assay was immunoSEQ multiplex PCR. V and J calls and clone size are as listed in that table; D and trimming were resolved from the DNA. The repertoire has around 700,000 clones, about 90% of them found once; the top ten carry more than 0.25%. Germline V gene sequence: CDR1 SGHTA, CDR2 FQGNSA. The V and J ends lost 1 base and 3 bases respectively, with 13 bases between them. The CDR3 spans 15 residues. The clonotype originates from a woman between 18 and 29 years old with acute or convalescent COVID-19. The chain uses TRBV7-2 and TRBJ2-7; tentatively, D is TRBD1 (7 bases). Source material: peripheral blood. The CDR3 DNA reads as TGTGCCAGCAGCTTAGGACAGGGAGGACTCTACGAGCAGTACTTC. This sequence encodes CASSLGQGGLYEQYF.